This T cell receptor (beta chain) was documented in a study of blood T cell repertoires in COVID-19. Study summary: Samples of COVID-19 (acute and convalescent) were obtained from the United States, Italy and Spain.

Germline CDR1 SEHNR, CDR2 FQNEAQ (reference sequence). The CDR3 extends over 14 amino acids. Trimming removed 1 base from V and 9 bases from J, with 10 bases in between. Original handling: It was from reference gene primer amplification that nucleated cell counts were estimated. Clones were sequenced by immunoSEQ multiplex PCR, and TCRdb holds only the in-frame ones, with some missing. Clonal size and the V and J genes are those of that table, whereas D and trimming came from the DNA. The sample consists of about 40,000 clones, roughly nine tenths of them appearing once. The rearrangement uses TRBV7-9 and TRBJ1-6; D is uncertain. The sequenced material came from peripheral blood. The sequence derives from a man aged 50-60 years in a cohort sampled during active COVID-19. CDR3 coding DNA: TGTGCCAGCAGCTTAGGCACGGCGGTTTCACCCCTCCACTTT. Protein product: CASSLGTAVSPLHF.